This T cell receptor beta chain was identified during a study of blood T cell repertoires in COVID-19. Turning to the study itself: Researchers got acute and convalescent COVID-19 samples from the United States, Italy and Spain.

Germline V gene sequence: CDR1 MNHNY, CDR2 SVGAGI (reference sequence). V was trimmed by 6 bases and J by 4 bases, leaving 10 bases between them. The CDR3 totals 13 residues. The protocol was immunoSEQ multiplex PCR, while the TCRdb copy is restricted to in-frame clones and leaves out a portion. This sample has 200,000 to 250,000 clones; 75% to 90% occur once, and the top ten carry more than 4%. This receptor was obtained from a woman younger than 45 who had been exposed to COVID-19. The sequencing input was PBMCs or T cells enriched from blood (not recorded which). The chain carries TRBV6-6 and TRBJ2-1, with D perhaps TRBD1 (6 bases). Here the CDR3 reads CASRQGWYNEQFF. The CDR3 DNA follows: TGTGCCAGCAGACAGGGTTGGTACAATGAGCAGTTCTTC.